The clone carrying this T cell receptor (beta chain) was seen many times. Its antigen is unknown. This sample was included in a study of spatial heterogeneity in lung cancer. Study conclusions and caveats: Ubiquitous expanded tumor TCRs were observed in blood more at resection than follow-up.

Every TCR cDNA molecule bore a unique molecular identifier. TCRdb processed the 5' RACE reads anew with MiXCR; each CDR3 protein has one entry. The sample holds roughly 26,000 distinct CDR3 sequences, approximately 6% seen once. Germline V gene data show CDR1 as LGHNA and CDR2 as YNFKEQ. V was clipped by 4 bases and J by 6 bases, with 13 bases between them. This CDR3 is 14 amino acids long. Time point described: blood at routine non-recurrence follow-up after resection. Whole RNA, which was extracted from tumor, nontumor lung tissue or frozen PBMC, was sequenced without any cell sorting. The rearrangement joins TRBV4-2 to TRBJ2-1; TRBD2 might be the D (6 bases). Here the sequenced sample was PBMCs, taken at follow-up. The receptor comes from a male donor with early-stage non-small cell lung cancer. The CDR3 protein is CASSRPSGGNEQFF. Written as DNA, the CDR3 is TGTGCCAGCAGCCGACCTTCCGGGGGCAATGAGCAGTTCTTC.